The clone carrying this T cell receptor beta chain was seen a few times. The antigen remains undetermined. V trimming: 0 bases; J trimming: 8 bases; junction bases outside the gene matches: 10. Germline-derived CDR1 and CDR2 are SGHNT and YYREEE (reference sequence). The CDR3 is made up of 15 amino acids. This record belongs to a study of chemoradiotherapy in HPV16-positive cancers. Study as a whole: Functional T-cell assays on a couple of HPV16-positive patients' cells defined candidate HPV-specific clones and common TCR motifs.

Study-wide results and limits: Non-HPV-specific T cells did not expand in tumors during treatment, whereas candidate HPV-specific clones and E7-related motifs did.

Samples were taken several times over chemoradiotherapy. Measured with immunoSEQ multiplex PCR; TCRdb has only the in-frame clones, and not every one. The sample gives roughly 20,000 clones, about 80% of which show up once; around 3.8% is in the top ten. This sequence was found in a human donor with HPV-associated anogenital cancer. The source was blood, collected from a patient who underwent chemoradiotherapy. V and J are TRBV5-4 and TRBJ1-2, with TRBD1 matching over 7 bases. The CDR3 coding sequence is TGTGCCAGCAGCTTGGTAGGGGGCGACACCTTGGGCTACACCTTC. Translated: CASSLVGGDTLGYTF.